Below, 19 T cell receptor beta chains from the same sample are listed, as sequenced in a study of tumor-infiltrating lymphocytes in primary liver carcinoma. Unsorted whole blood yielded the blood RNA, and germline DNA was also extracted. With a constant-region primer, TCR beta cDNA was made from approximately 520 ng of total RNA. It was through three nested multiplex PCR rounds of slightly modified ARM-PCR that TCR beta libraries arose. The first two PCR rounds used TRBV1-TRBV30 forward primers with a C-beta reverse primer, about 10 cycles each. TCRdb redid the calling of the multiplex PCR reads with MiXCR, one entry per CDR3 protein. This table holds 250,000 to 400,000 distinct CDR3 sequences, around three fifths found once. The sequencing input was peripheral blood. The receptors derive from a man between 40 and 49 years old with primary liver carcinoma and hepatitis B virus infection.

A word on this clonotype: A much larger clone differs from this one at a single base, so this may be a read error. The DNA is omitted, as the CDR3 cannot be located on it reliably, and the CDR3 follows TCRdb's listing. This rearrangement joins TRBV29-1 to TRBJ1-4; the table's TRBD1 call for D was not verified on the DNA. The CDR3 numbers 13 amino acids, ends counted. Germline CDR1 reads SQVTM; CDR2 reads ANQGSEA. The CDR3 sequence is CSVVARGNEKLLF.

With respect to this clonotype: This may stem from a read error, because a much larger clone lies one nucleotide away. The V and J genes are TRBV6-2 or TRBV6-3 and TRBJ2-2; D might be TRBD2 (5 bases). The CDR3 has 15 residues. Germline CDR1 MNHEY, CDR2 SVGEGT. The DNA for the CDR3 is TGTGCCAGCAGTTACTCGACCGGGATTATCGGGGAGCTGCTTTTT. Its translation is CASSYSTGIIGELLF.

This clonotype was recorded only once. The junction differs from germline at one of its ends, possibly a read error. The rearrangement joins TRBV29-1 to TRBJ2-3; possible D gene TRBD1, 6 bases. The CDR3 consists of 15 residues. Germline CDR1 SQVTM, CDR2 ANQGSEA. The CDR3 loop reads CSVEESNRESDTQYF. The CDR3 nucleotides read TGCAGCGTTGAAGAAAGTAACAGGGAGTCAGATACACAGTATTTT.

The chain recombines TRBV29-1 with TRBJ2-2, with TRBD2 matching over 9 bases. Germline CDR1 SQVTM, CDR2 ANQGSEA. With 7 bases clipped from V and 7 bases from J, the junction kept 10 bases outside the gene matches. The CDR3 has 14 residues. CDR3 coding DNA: TGCAGCGCGGGGGGGCTAGCGGGGTTCGGGGAGCTGTTTTTT. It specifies CSAGGLAGFGELFF.

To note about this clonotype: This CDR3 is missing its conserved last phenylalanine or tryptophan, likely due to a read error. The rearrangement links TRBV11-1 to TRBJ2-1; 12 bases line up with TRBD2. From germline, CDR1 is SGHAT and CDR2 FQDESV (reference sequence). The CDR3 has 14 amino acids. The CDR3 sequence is CANSSTSGGGEQFS. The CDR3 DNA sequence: TGTGCCAACAGCTCGACTAGCGGGGGAGGGGAGCAGTTCTCC.

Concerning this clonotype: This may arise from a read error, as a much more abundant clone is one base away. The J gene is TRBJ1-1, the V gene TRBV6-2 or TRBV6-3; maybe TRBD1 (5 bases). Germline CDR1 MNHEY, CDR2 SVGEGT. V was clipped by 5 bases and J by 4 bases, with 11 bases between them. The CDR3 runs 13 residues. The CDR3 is CASSGAPGTEAFF. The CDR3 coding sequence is TGTGCCAGCAGTGGGGCGCCGGGCACTGAAGCTTTCTTT.

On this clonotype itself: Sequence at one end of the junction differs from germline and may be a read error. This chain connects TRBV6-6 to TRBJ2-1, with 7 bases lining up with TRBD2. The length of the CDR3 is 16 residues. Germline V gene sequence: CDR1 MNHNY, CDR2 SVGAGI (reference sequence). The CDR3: CANSYQGGGPGNEQFF. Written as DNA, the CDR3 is TGTGCCAACAGTTACCAGGGCGGGGGACCCGGCAATGAGCAGTTCTTC.

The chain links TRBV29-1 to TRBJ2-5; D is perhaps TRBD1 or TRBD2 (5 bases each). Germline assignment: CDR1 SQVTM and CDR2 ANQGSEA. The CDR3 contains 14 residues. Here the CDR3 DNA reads TGCATCGTCGAAGATGGGACGTCCCAAGAGACCAGGTACTTC. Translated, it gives CIVEDGTSQETRYF. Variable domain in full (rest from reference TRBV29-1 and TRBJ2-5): SAVISQKPSRDICQRGTSLTIQCQVDSQVTMMFWYRQQPGQSLTLIATANQGSEATYESGFVIDKFPISRPNLTFSTLTVSNMSPEDSSIYLCIVEDGTSQETRYFGPGTRLLVL.

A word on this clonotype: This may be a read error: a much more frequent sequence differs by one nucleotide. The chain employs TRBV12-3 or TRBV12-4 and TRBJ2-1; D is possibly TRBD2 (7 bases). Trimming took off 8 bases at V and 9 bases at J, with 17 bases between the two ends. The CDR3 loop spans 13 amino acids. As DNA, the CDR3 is TGTGCCAGCGGTCGTGGGGGAGGGGGTGAGCAGTTCTTC. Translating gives CASGRGGGGEQFF.

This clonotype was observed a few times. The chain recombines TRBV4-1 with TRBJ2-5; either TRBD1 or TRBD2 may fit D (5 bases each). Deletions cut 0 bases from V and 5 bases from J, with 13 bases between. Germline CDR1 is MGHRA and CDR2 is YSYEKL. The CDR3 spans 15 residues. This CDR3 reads CASSQEGDGEETQYF. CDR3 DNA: TGCGCCAGCAGCCAAGAGGGGGACGGGGAGGAGACCCAGTACTTC.

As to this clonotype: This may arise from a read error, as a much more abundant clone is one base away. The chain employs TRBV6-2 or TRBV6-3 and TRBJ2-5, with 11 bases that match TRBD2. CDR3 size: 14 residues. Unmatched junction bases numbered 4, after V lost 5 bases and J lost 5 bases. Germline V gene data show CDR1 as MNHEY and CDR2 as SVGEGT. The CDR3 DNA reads TGTGCCAGCAGTGGAGTAGCGGGAGGGGAGACCCAGTACTTC. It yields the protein CASSGVAGGETQYF.

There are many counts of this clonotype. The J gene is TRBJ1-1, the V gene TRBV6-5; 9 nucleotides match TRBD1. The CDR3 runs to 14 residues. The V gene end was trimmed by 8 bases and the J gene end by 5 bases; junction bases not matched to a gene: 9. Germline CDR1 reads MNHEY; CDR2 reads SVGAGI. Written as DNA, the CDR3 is TGTGCCAGCGGCTACAGGGGGCGAGGGACTGAAGCTTTCTTT. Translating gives CASGYRGRGTEAFF.

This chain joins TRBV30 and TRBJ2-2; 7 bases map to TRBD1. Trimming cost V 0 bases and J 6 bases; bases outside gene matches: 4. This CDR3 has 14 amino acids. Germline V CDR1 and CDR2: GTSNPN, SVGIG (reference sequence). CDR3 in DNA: TGTGCCTGGAGTGTGTACAGGGGTGCCGGGGAGCTGTTTTTT. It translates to CAWSVYRGAGELFF.

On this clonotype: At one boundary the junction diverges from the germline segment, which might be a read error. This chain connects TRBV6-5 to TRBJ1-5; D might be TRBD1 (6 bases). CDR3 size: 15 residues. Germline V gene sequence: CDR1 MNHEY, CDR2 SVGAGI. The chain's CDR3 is CASSNSGHPDQPQHF. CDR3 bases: TGTGCCAGCAGTAACTCGGGACATCCCGATCAGCCCCAGCATTTC.

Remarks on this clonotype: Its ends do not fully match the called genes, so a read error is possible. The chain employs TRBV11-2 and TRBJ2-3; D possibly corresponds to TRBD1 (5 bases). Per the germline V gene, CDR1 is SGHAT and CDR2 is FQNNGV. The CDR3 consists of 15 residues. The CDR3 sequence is CASSPPGIRADTHYF. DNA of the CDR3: TGTGCCAGCAGCCCACCAGGGATCCGGGCAGATACGCACTATTTT.

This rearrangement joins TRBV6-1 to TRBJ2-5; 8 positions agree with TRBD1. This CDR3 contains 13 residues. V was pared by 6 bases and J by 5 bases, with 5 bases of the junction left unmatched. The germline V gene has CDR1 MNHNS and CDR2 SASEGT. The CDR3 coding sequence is TGTGCCAGCAGGACAGGGGACCGGGAGACCCAGTACTTC. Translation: CASRTGDRETQYF.

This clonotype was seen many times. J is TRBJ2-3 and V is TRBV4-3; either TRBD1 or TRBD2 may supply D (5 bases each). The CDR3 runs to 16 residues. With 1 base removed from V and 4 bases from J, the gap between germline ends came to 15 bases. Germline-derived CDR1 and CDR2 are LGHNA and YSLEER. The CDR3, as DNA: TGCGCCAGCAGCCAAGTTCTGTCTACGGGACCAGATACGCAGTATTTT. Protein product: CASSQVLSTGPDTQYF.

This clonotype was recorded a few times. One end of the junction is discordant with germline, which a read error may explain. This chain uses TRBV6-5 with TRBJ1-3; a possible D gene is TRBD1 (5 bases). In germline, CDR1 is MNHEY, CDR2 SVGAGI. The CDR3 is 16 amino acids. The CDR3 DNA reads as TGTGCCAGCAGAAACGGCGGGACGGTCGATGGAAACACCATGTATTTT. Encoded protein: CASRNGGTVDGNTMYF.

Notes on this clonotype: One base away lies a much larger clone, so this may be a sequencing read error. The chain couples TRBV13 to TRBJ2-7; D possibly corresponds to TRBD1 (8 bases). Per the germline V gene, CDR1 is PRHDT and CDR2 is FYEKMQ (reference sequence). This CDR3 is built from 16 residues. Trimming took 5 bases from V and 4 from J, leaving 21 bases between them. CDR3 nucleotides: TGTGCCAGCAGCCAGGGGGCCGGGACTACGCGGTACGAGCAGTACTTC. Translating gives CASSQGAGTTRYEQYF.